This TCR beta chain was observed in a study of patients and donors after allogeneic stem cell transplantation. Trimming took 1 base from V and 7 from J, leaving 20 bases between them. The CDR3 sequence is 18 residues long. The germline V gene has CDR1 MGHRA and CDR2 YSYEKL. TCRdb redid the calling of the RT-PCR reads with MiXCR, one entry per CDR3 protein. The profile shows hundreds of thousands of distinct CDR3 sequences, about a sixth of them singletons. This clonotype was obtained from a human donor who was either an allogeneic HSCT recipient or a stem cell or donor lymphocyte infusion donor (not recorded which). It is not recorded whose cells these are; they may come from a transplant donor. Sequenced sample: blood, either unsorted or a sorted T cell fraction (not recorded which). The rearrangement joins TRBV4-1 to TRBJ1-6, with unresolved D. The CDR3 region has the DNA TGCGCCAGCAGCCAAGTCCCTGGGAAGGGAAATAAGAATTCACCCCTCCACTTT. Translation: CASSQVPGKGNKNSPLHF.